Below are 14 T cell receptor beta chains sequenced from a single sample in a study of T cell repertoires and HLA-DP antigens. TCRdb keeps only in-frame clones here, not all; method: immunoSEQ multiplex PCR. This table has around 110,000 clones, about 91% appearing once. Their antigens are not known. Sequences were obtained from CD4+ T cells from PBMCs. These receptors originate from a woman aged 18 to 35 in good health and CMV-seronegative.

V gene TRBV18 combines with J gene TRBJ1-4; 9 positions agree with TRBD1. CDR3 length equals 16 residues. Germline V gene sequence: CDR1 KGHSH, CDR2 LQKENI. J gave up 5 bases and V 1 base, and 5 bases lay outside the gene matches. The DNA for the CDR3 is TGTGCCAGCTCACCACTTTCCGGGACAGGGAATGAAAAACTGTTTTTT. Its translation: CASSPLSGTGNEKLFF.

This chain links TRBV18 with TRBJ2-1, with 12 bases matching TRBD2. From germline, CDR1 is KGHSH and CDR2 LQKENI. The V segment lost 2 bases and the J segment 7 bases; nucleotides outside the gene matches: 6. The CDR3 loop spans 16 amino acids. The CDR3 coding sequence is TGTGCCAGCTCACCAGGGACTAGCGGGCGATTGAATGAGCAGTTCTTC. As protein: CASSPGTSGRLNEQFF.

This chain uses TRBV6-5 with TRBJ1-1; D gene uncertain. V was clipped by 7 bases and J by 7 bases, with 13 bases between them. CDR3 length: 12 residues. Germline values: CDR1 MNHEY, CDR2 SVGAGI. The CDR3 is CASNRWEGEAFF. The CDR3 nucleotides read TGTGCCAGCAACCGATGGGAGGGTGAAGCTTTCTTT.

For the CDR3, the DNA is TGCGCCAGCAGCACATTCGGACAGGGGGCCTATGGCTACACCTTC. Protein: CASSTFGQGAYGYTF. This sequence joins TRBV4-1 and TRBJ1-2; 11 bases align to TRBD1. The germline V gene has CDR1 MGHRA and CDR2 YSYEKL. The CDR3 runs 15 residues. V shed 5 bases, J shed 4 bases, and the junction held 6 bases outside the gene matches.

The chain employs TRBV19 and TRBJ2-2, with 8 bases identical to TRBD1. Trimming removed 1 base from V and 7 bases from J; junction bases left unmatched: 5. Germline values: CDR1 LNHDA, CDR2 SQIVND (reference sequence). The CDR3 runs to 15 residues. CDR3 nucleotides: TGTGCCAGTAGTATAGTTCAGGGGGCGGTCGGGGAGCTGTTTTTT. Amino acids: CASSIVQGAVGELFF.

The sample holds one count of this clone. V is TRBV4-2 and J is TRBJ2-6, with D tentatively TRBD1 (6 bases). V was shortened by 2 bases and J by 0 bases, with 14 bases between the two germline ends. The CDR3 is 18 amino acids. The V gene's germline CDR1 is LGHNA and CDR2 YNFKEQ. The CDR3 is CASSQKGVWGSGANVLTF. DNA of the CDR3: TGTGCCAGCAGCCAAAAGGGGGTGTGGGGCTCTGGGGCCAACGTCCTGACTTTC.

The V call is TRBV29-1, the J call TRBJ1-2, with D possibly matching TRBD1 (5 bases). In germline, CDR1 is SQVTM, CDR2 ANQGSEA. This CDR3 contains 15 residues. V was clipped by 4 bases and J by 1 base, with 16 bases between them. CDR3 in DNA: TGCAGCGTTGGAGGTCGTTTCGACAGTAACTATGGCTACACCTTC. Encoded protein: CSVGGRFDSNYGYTF.

The chain combines TRBV21-1 with TRBJ1-1. TRBV21-1 is a documented pseudogene. The CDR3 length is 15 residues. CDR3 in amino acids: CASILGRGLNTEAFF. The CDR3 region has the DNA TGTGCCAGCATCCTAGGGCGGGGCCTGAACACTGAAGCTTTCTTT.

J is TRBJ2-1 and V is TRBV19; 9 bases align to TRBD1. This CDR3 spans 15 amino acids. Germline assignment: CDR1 LNHDA and CDR2 SQIVND (reference sequence). V was clipped by 6 bases and J by 5 bases; unmatched bases: 8. The CDR3 bases are TGTGCCAGTAGCACCGGGACAGGGCATGACAATGAGCAGTTCTTC. Its translation: CASSTGTGHDNEQFF.

The chain uses TRBV9 and TRBJ1-4; D is perhaps TRBD1 (6 bases). The CDR3 runs to 15 residues. V shed 3 bases and J shed 7 bases, with 16 bases lying between them. Germline assignment: CDR1 SGDLS and CDR2 YYNGEE. This CDR3 is CASSAITGNPEKLFF. As DNA, the CDR3 is TGTGCCAGCAGCGCAATCACAGGGAATCCTGAAAAACTGTTTTTT.

This clone occurred once. The chain is built from TRBV21-1 and TRBJ2-1; the table calls TRBD2, which could not be checked here. TRBV21-1 is a pseudogene. The CDR3 is 16 amino acids. In nucleotides, the CDR3 is TGTGCCAGCAGCCCTTCCGGGACTAGCGGGAGGAATGAGCAGTTCTTC. This sequence encodes CASSPSGTSGRNEQFF.

The rearrangement uses TRBV6-5 and TRBJ1-2, with 8 bases aligning to TRBD1. The CDR3 extends over 12 amino acids. CDR1 MNHEY and CDR2 SVGAGI come from the germline V gene. J gave up 8 bases and V 6 bases, and 5 bases lay outside the gene matches. The CDR3: CASRGQVPGYTF. CDR3 in DNA: TGTGCCAGCAGGGGACAGGTCCCGGGCTACACCTTC.

DNA of the CDR3: TGTGCCAGCAGCTACCGGGACAGGGCCTACAATGAGCAGTTCTTC. This gives the protein CASSYRDRAYNEQFF. This sequence joins TRBV11-3 and TRBJ2-1; 9 bases line up with TRBD1. This CDR3 comprises 15 residues. Germline V gene lookup returns CDR1 SGHNT and CDR2 YENEEA. With 4 bases clipped from V and 2 bases from J, the junction kept 3 bases outside the gene matches.

The chain joins TRBV10-3 to TRBJ1-6, with unresolved D. The CDR3 runs 15 residues. Per germline, CDR1 ENHRY and CDR2 SYGVKD. V shed 3 bases and J shed 5 bases, with 11 bases lying between them. CDR3 sequence (DNA): TGTGCCATCAGTGACGCCACCCTAGATAATTCACCCCTCCACTTT. Translating it yields CAISDATLDNSPLHF.